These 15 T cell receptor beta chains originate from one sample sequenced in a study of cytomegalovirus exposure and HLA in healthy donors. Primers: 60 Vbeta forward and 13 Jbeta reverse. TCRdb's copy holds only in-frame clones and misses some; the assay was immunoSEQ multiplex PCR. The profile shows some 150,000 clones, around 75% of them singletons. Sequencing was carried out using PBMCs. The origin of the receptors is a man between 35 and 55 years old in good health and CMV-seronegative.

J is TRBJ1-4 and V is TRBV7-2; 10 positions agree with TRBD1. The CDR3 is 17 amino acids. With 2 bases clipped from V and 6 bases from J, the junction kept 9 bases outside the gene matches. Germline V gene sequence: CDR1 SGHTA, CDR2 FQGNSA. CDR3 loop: CASSLSTTGTGDEKLFF. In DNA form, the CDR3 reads TGTGCCAGCAGCTTATCTACTACCGGGACAGGGGATGAAAAACTGTTTTTT.

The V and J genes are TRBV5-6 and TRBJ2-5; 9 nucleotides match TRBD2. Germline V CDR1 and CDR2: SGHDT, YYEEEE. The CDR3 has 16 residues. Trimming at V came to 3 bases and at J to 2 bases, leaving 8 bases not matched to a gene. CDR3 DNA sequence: TGTGCCAGCAGCTCCTACGGCGGGGGGGGTCAAGAGACCCAGTACTTC. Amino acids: CASSSYGGGGQETQYF.

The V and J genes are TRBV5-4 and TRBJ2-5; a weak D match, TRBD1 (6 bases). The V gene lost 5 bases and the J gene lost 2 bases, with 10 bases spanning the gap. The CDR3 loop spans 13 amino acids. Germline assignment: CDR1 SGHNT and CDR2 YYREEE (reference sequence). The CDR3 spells CASRRQGQETQYF. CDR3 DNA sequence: TGTGCCAGCAGGCGGCAGGGGCAAGAGACCCAGTACTTC.

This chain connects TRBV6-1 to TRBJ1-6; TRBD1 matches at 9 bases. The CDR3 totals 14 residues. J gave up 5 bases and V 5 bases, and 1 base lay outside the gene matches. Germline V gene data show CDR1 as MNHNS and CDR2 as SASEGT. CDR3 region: CASSRDRDNSPLHF. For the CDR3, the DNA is TGTGCCAGCAGTAGGGACAGGGATAATTCACCCCTCCACTTT.

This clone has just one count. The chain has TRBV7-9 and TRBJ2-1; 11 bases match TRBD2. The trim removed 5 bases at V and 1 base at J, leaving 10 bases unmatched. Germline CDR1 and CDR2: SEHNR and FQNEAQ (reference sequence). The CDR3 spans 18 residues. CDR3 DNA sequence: TGTGCCAGCAGCCCGACTAGCGGGGCCACGAGTTCCTACAATGAGCAGTTCTTC. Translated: CASSPTSGATSSYNEQFF.

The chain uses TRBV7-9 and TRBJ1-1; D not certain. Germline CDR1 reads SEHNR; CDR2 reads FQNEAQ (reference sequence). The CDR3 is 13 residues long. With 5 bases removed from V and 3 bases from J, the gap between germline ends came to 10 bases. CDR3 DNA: TGTGCCAGCAGCCCTATTGAGGACACTGAAGCTTTCTTT. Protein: CASSPIEDTEAFF.

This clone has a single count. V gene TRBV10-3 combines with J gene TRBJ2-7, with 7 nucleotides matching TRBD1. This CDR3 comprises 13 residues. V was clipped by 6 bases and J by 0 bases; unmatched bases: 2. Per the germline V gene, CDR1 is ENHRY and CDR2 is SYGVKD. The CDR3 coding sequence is TGTGCCATCAGAGACAGGGTCTCCTACGAGCAGTACTTC. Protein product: CAIRDRVSYEQYF.

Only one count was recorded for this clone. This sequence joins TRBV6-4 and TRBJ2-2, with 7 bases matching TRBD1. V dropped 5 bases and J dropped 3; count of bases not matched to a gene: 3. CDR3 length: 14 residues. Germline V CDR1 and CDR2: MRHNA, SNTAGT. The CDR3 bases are TGTGCCAGCAGTATTCAGGGGGACACCGGGGAGCTGTTTTTT. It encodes CASSIQGDTGELFF.

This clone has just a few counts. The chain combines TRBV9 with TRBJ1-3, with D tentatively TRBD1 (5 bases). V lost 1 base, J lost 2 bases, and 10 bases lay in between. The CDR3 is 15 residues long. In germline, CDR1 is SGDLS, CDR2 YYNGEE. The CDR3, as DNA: TGTGCCAGCAGCGTACAGTCAGGGCCTGGAAACACCATATATTTT. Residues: CASSVQSGPGNTIYF.

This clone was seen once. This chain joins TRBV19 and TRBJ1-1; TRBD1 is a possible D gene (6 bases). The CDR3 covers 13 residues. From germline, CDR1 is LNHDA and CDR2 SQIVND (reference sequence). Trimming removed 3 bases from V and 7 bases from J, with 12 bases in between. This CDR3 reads CASSIRQEREAFF. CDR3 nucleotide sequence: TGTGCCAGTAGTATCCGACAGGAACGTGAAGCTTTCTTT.

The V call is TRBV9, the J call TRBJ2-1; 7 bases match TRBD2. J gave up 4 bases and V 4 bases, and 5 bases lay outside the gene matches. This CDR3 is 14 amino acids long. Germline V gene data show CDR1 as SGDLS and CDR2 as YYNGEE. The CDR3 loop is CASSQGGAYNEQFF. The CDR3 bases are TGTGCCAGCAGCCAGGGAGGGGCATACAATGAGCAGTTCTTC.

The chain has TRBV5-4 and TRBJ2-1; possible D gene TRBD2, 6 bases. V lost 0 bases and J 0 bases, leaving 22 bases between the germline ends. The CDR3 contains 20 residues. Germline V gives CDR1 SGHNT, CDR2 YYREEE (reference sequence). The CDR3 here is CASSLGGLSFFGSSYNEQFF. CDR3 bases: TGTGCCAGCAGCTTGGGGGGACTGTCCTTTTTTGGCTCCTCCTACAATGAGCAGTTCTTC.

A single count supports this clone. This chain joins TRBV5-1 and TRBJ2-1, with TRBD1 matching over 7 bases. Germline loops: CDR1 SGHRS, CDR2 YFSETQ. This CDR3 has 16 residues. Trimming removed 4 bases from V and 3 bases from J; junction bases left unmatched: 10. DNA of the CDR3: TGCGCCAGCAGCCCGGAGCGGCAGGGGGTCTACAATGAGCAGTTCTTC. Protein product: CASSPERQGVYNEQFF.

The CDR3 sequence: CASSGGRANEKLFF. CDR3 sequence (DNA): TGTGCCAGCAGCGGAGGAAGGGCTAATGAAAAACTGTTTTTT. V is TRBV6-6 and J is TRBJ1-4; no firm D call. V lost 6 bases, J lost 3 bases, and 11 bases lay in between. This CDR3 is 14 amino acids long. The V gene's germline CDR1 is MNHNY and CDR2 SVGAGI (reference sequence).

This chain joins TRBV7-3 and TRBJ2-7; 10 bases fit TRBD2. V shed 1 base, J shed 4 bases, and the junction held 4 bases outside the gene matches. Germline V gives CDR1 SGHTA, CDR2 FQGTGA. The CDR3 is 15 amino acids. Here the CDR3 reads CASSLIAGGGYEQYF. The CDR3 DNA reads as TGTGCCAGCAGCTTAATAGCGGGGGGCGGTTACGAGCAGTACTTC.